This entry is about one T cell receptor (beta chain). Original data processing: Counts of nucleated cells, estimated from reference gene primer amplification, were obtained. Sequencing was performed with immunoSEQ multiplex PCR; in TCRdb, only in-frame clones are kept and a portion is missing. V and J calls and clone size are copied from that table; D and trimming were computed from the DNA. The sample comprises some 73,000 clones, 82% of which are singletons, and roughly 4.5% rests with the top ten. Germline CDR1 reads SGHTA; CDR2 reads FQGNSA. Trimming at V came to 4 bases and at J to 5 bases, leaving 10 bases not matched to a gene. The CDR3 has 17 amino acids. These data come from a study of blood T cell repertoires in COVID-19. Study-wide context: Both acute and convalescent COVID-19 samples were obtained from the United States, Italy and Spain. The analysed material was cDNA or gDNA that came from T cells, B-cell-depleted T cells, or PBMCs.

The origin of this receptor is a woman aged 55-75 years with acute or convalescent COVID-19. J is TRBJ2-3 and V is TRBV7-2; TRBD2 agrees at 12 bases. The sequencing sample was made of peripheral blood. The CDR3 region is CASSSDLAGGRRDTQYF. The DNA for the CDR3 is TGTGCCAGCAGCTCCGACCTAGCGGGGGGGCGAAGAGATACGCAGTATTTT.